The T cell receptor (beta chain) described here comes from a study of T cells after yellow fever vaccination. Study-wide background: The authors prepared low-cell-number fractions using SMART-Seq v4 Ultra Low Input. Study-wide points: Re-detected after boosting: most primary clones, more than 95% of CD4 and less than 90% of CD8.

V lost 1 base, J lost 7 bases, and 6 bases stayed unmatched. The CDR3 consists of 14 residues. The germline CDR1 and CDR2 sequences are SQVTM and ANQGSEA. A process of 5'RACE template switching, which added a universal primer site and UMIs, was used to make TCR cDNA. In TCRdb, the 5' RACE reads were re-called with MiXCR into one record per CDR3 protein. The sample consists of approximately 330,000 distinct CDR3 sequences, approximately 4% of them appearing once. As regards this clonotype: The antigen is unknown.

J is TRBJ1-4 and V is TRBV29-1; 7 bases align to TRBD1. This receptor was obtained from a man between 18 and 35 years old who received the YFV17D yellow fever vaccine. Sequenced material: PBMCs, taken 5 days after the yellow fever booster vaccination. The CDR3 protein is CSVEVPGGGEKLFF. DNA of the CDR3: TGCAGCGTTGAAGTGCCAGGGGGTGGTGAAAAACTGTTTTTT.